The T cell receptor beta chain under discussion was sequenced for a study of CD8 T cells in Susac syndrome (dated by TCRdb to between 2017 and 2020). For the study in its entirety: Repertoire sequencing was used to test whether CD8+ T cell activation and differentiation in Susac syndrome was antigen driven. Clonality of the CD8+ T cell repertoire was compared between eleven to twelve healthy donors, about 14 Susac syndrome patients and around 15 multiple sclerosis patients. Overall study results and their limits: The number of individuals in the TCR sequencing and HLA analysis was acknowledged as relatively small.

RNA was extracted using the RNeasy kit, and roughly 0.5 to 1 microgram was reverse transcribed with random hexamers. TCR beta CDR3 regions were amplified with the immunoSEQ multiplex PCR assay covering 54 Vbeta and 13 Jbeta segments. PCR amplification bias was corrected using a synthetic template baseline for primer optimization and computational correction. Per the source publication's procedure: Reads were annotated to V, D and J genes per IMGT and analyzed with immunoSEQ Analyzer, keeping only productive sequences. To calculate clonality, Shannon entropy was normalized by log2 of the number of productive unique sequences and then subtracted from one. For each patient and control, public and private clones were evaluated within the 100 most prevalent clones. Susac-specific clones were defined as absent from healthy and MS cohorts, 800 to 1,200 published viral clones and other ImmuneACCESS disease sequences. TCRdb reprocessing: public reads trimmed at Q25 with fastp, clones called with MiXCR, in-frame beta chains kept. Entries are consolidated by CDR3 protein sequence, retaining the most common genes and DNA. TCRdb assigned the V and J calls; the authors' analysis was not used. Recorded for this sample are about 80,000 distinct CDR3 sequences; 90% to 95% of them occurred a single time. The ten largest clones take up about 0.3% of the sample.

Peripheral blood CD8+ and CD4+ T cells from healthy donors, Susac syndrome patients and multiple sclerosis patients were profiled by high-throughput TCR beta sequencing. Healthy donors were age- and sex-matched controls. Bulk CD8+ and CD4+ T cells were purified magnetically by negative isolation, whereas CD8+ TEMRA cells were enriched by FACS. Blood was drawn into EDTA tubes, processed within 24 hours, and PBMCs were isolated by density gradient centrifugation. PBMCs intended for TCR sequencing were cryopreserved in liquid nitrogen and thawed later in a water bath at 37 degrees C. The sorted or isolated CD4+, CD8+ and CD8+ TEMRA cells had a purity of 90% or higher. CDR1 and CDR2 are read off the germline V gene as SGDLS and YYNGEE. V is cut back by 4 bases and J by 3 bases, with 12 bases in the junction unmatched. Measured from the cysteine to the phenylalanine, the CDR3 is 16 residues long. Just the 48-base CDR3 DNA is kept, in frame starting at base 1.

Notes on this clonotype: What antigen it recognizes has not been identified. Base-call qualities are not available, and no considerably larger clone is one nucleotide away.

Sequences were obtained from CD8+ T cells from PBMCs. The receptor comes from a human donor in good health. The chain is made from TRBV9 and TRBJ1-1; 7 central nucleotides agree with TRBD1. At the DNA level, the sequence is TGTGCCAGCAGCTTAAGTCGGGACAGACGAGACACTGAAGCTTTCTTT. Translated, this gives CASSLSRDRRDTEAFF.